This T cell receptor (beta chain) is drawn from a study of blood T cell repertoires in COVID-19. Turning to the study itself: The United States, Italy and Spain supplied acute and convalescent COVID-19 samples. Sources were T cells, B-cell-depleted T cells, or PBMCs; the material itself was cDNA or gDNA.

Source study methods: The assay estimated nucleated cells by amplifying reference gene primers. Profiled with immunoSEQ multiplex PCR; TCRdb holds only in-frame clones, not every one. The DNA was the basis for D and trimming; V, J and clone size are from that table. Of roughly 200,000 clones listed, more than 70% are singletons. V was clipped by 4 bases and J by 0 bases, with 13 bases between them. This CDR3 region has 15 residues. Germline lookup yields CDR1 MNHEY and CDR2 SVGAGI. The source material was peripheral blood. This TCR was recovered from a woman in her 30s with acute or convalescent COVID-19. V gene TRBV6-5 combines with J gene TRBJ2-7; D possibly corresponds to TRBD1 (5 bases). CDR3 sequence reads: CASSSTGALSYEQYF. The CDR3 coding sequence is TGTGCCAGCAGTTCTACAGGAGCCCTCTCCTACGAGCAGTACTTC.